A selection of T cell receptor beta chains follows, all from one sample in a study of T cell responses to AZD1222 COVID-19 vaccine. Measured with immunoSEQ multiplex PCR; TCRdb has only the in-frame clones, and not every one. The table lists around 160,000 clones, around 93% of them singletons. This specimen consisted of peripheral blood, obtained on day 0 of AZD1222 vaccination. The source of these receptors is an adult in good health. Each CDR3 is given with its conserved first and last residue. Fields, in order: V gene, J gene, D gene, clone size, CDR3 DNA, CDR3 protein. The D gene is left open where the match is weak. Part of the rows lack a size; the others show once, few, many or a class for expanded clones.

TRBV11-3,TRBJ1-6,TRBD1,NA,TGTGCCAGCAGCACTGGGACAGGAGGTTCACCCCTCCACTTT,CASSTGTGGSPLHF
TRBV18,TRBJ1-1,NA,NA,TGTGCCAGCTCACCCCCAGGGGTCACTGAAGCCTTCTTT,CASSPPGVTEAFF
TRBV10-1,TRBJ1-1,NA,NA,TGCGCCAGCAGTGAGGGGTACGGCGAAGCTTTCTTT,CASSEGYGEAFF
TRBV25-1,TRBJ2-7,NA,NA,TGTGCCAGCAGTCATAGGGTGGGCGAGCAGTACTTC,CASSHRVGEQYF
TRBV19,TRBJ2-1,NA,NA,TGTGCCAGTAGCTGGGACCAATACAATGAGCAGTTCTTC,CASSWDQYNEQFF
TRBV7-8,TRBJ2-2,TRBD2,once,TGTGCCAGCAGCTTAAGTCCCGGGACTAGCGGGATGAGGACCGGGGAGCTGTTTTTT,CASSLSPGTSGMRTGELFF
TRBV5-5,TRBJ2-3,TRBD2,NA,TGTGCCAGCAGCTTGGAGGCTGGGGAGGGAGTCACAGATACGCAGTATTTT,CASSLEAGEGVTDTQYF
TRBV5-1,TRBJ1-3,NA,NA,TGCGCCAGCAGCTTGACGGCGGTAGTCTCTGGAAACACCATATATTTT,CASSLTAVVSGNTIYF
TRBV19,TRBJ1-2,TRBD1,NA,TGTGCCAGTAGTATAGGACAGGGAATATATGGCTACACCTTC,CASSIGQGIYGYTF
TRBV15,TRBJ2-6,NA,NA,TGTGCCACCAGCTCCCGGGCTGGGGCCAACGTCCTGACTTTC,CATSSRAGANVLTF
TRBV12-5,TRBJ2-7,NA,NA,TGTGCTAGTGGTTTGGGCCGCTACGAGCAGTACTTC,CASGLGRYEQYF
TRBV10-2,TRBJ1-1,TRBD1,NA,TGCGCCAGCAGGGACAGGGGTAACACTGAAGCTTTCTTT,CASRDRGNTEAFF
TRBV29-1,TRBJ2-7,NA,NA,TGCAGCGTGTTCGACTACGAGCAGTACTTC,CSVFDYEQYF
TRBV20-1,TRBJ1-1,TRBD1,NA,TGCAGTGCTAGTCCCAGGGGGGGGAACACTGAAGCTTTCTTT,CSASPRGGNTEAFF
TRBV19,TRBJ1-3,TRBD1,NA,TGTGCCAGTAGACGACCGGGACAGGGCGGAAACACCATATATTTT,CASRRPGQGGNTIYF
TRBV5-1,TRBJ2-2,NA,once,TGCGCCAGCAGCTTGTGGGGCGGGTTGAACACCGGGGAGCTGTTTTTT,CASSLWGGLNTGELFF
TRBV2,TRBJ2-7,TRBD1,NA,TGTGCCAGCAGTGAGGGGGCAGGGGGCTACGAGCAGTACTTC,CASSEGAGGYEQYF
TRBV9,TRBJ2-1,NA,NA,TGTGCCAGCAGCTCACGACAGGTTGGGCATTACAATGAGCAGTTCTTC,CASSSRQVGHYNEQFF
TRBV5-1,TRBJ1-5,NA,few,TGCGCCAGCAGAGGCGGTCACAATCAGCCCCAGCATTTT,CASRGGHNQPQHF
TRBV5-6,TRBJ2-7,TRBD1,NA,TGTGCCAGCAGCTCGGGACAGGGTGGTTCAGAGCAGTACTTC,CASSSGQGGSEQYF
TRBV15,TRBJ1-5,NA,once,TGTGCCACCAGCAGACGTCCCCCCACGACAAGCGGCAATCAGCCCCAGCATTTT,CATSRRPPTTSGNQPQHF
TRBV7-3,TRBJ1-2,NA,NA,TGTGCCAGCAGCGCTGGGGGGTTCTATGGCTACACCTTC,CASSAGGFYGYTF
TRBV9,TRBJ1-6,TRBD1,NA,TGTGCCAGCAGCGTACTTGACAGGGGTTATTCACCCCTCCACTTT,CASSVLDRGYSPLHF
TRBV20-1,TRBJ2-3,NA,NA,TGCAGTGTCGGGAGAGGAGATACGCAGTATTTT,CSVGRGDTQYF
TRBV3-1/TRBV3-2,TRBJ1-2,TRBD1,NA,TGTGCCAGCAGCCAAAGTTTCAGGGGGGATAGGGGCTACACCTTC,CASSQSFRGDRGYTF
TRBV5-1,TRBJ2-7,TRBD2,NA,TGCGCCAGCAGCCAGGGACTAGCGGGCGCCTACGAGCAGTACTTC,CASSQGLAGAYEQYF
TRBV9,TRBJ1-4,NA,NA,TGTGCCAGCAGCGTAGGGCAAGGAGCAGGCGAAAAACTGTTTTTT,CASSVGQGAGEKLFF
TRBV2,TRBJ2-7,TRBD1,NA,TGTGCCAGCAGTTCAAACAGGGGCAGGAACGAGCAGTACTTC,CASSSNRGRNEQYF
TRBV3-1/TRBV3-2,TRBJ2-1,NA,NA,TGTGCCAGCAGCCCGGGAGTGGGGTCCAGGCGGATCTTC,CASSPGVGSRRIF
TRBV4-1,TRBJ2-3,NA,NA,TGCGCCAGCAGTCCCAGGGGACCGAGGGCAGATACGCAGTATTTT,CASSPRGPRADTQYF